Included here is one T cell receptor beta chain sequence, with context. The antigen is not known. Each donor was nominally healthy when sampled (though unrecorded immune exposures were likely). The source of the sample is a study of cytomegalovirus exposure and HLA in healthy donors. Germline-derived CDR1 and CDR2 are MNHNS and SASEGT. The CDR3 has 15 residues. With 5 bases removed from V and 0 bases from J, the gap between germline ends came to 11 bases. The PCR had 60 Vbeta and 13 Jbeta primers. Repertoires were generated with immunoSEQ multiplex PCR, while TCRdb's copy carries only in-frame clones and drops some. The sample has some 94,000 clones, 65% to 85% seen once. Study results and caveats: In a later analysis, TCR beta V- and J-gene trimming showed a link to a missense DCLRE1C variant. Certain sequence variants were highly shared and formed a cluster, and this cluster was likely a sequencing artifact.

Sequenced material: PBMCs. V usage is TRBV6-1 and J usage is TRBJ1-3; TRBD1 is a possible D gene (5 bases). The clonotype comes from a man aged 35 to 55 in good health and CMV-seronegative. The CDR3: CASSLTDFSGNTIYF. CDR3 coding DNA: TGTGCCAGCAGTTTGACAGACTTCTCTGGAAACACCATATATTTT.